This is a list of T cell receptor beta chains from one sample in a study of T cell responses to AZD1222 COVID-19 vaccine. Clones were read by immunoSEQ multiplex PCR, and TCRdb kept only the in-frame ones, dropping some. The table shows tens of thousands of clones, with approximately 90% occurring only once. Material: peripheral blood, obtained 28 days after the second AZD1222 dose. The receptor source for this set is an adult who received the AZD1222 COVID-19 vaccine. The CDR3 runs from the conserved cysteine through the conserved F or W. A D gene is named only where the DNA matches it firmly. Clone size is shown for a subset of rows, as once, few, many or a class of expanded clone.

len	abundance	d_gene	v_gene	j_gene	CDR3aa	CDR3nt
16	.	.	TRBV24-1	TRBJ2-1	CATSEAAPESYNEQFF	TGTGCCACCAGTGAGGCAGCGCCTGAGTCCTACAATGAGCAGTTCTTC
16	.	TRBD2	TRBV5-1	TRBJ2-3	CASSLAVMGGKDTQYF	TGCGCCAGCAGCTTGGCCGTCATGGGAGGGAAAGATACGCAGTATTTT
16	.	TRBD2	TRBV7-6	TRBJ2-1	CASSPRLAGDYNEQFF	TGTGCCAGCAGCCCTCGACTAGCGGGGGACTACAATGAGCAGTTCTTC
16	.	TRBD1	TRBV10-3	TRBJ1-3	CAISEDRGRSGNTIYF	TGTGCCATCAGTGAGGACAGGGGCCGCTCTGGAAACACCATATATTTT
15	.	.	TRBV5-1	TRBJ1-3	CASSPVQGSGNTIYF	TGCGCCAGCAGCCCCGTCCAGGGATCTGGAAACACCATATATTTT
13	.	.	TRBV19	TRBJ1-6	CASSTRGDSPLHF	TGTGCCAGTAGTACGAGGGGGGATTCACCCCTCCACTTT
15	.	.	TRBV24-1	TRBJ2-2	CATSRQDPGIGELFF	TGTGCCACCAGCCGGCAGGACCCGGGTATAGGGGAGCTGTTTTTT
13	.	TRBD1	TRBV5-4	TRBJ2-5	CASSRDSQETQYF	TGTGCCAGCAGCCGGGACAGCCAAGAGACCCAGTACTTC
13	.	.	TRBV6-1	TRBJ1-2	CASSEVGPYGYTF	TGTGCCAGCAGTGAAGTGGGGCCCTATGGCTACACCTTC
13	.	.	TRBV7-9	TRBJ1-1	CASSLPPEGAAFF	TGTGCCAGCAGCTTACCACCCGAGGGAGCAGCTTTCTTT
13	.	TRBD2	TRBV6-5	TRBJ2-2	CASSYRGGAELFF	TGTGCCAGCAGTTACAGGGGAGGGGCGGAGCTGTTTTTT
14	.	TRBD1	TRBV5-1	TRBJ2-6	CASSEGQGAGVLTF	TGCGCCAGCTCGGAGGGACAGGGGGCCGGGGTCCTGACTTTC
14	.	TRBD2	TRBV6-4	TRBJ2-2	CASSDQGGTGELFF	TGTGCCAGCAGTGACCAGGGAGGGACCGGGGAGCTGTTTTTT
16	once	TRBD2	TRBV6-1	TRBJ2-1	CASSEAGGTPGNEQFF	TGTGCCAGCAGTGAAGCGGGGGGGACCCCGGGGAATGAGCAGTTCTTC
15	.	TRBD1	TRBV6-6	TRBJ2-7	CASSPGQGYSYEQYF	TGTGCCAGCAGCCCGGGACAGGGTTACTCCTACGAGCAGTACTTC
15	.	TRBD1	TRBV7-6	TRBJ2-1	CASSQTGDGYNEQFF	TGTGCCAGCAGCCAGACAGGGGATGGGTACAATGAGCAGTTCTTC
14	.	.	TRBV5-1	TRBJ1-4	CASSLAEGSEKLFF	TGCGCCAGCAGCTTGGCAGAGGGCTCCGAAAAACTGTTTTTT
17	once	TRBD2	TRBV12-5	TRBJ2-7	CASGAGPFSGRAREQYF	TGTGCTAGTGGGGCAGGGCCTTTTAGCGGGAGGGCCAGAGAGCAGTACTTC
14	.	.	TRBV27	TRBJ1-1	CSRAREQMNTEAFF	TGTTCCCGAGCCCGAGAACAAATGAACACTGAAGCTTTCTTT
15	.	.	TRBV7-8	TRBJ1-5	CASSLVGGAGQPQHF	TGTGCCAGCAGCTTAGTTGGCGGGGCAGGTCAGCCCCAGCATTTT
9	.	.	TRBV18	TRBJ2-1	CASSHEQFF	TGTGCCAGCTCACATGAGCAGTTCTTC
14	once	TRBD1	TRBV5-6	TRBJ1-2	CASSWDSFNYGYTF	TGTGCCAGCAGCTGGGACAGTTTTAACTATGGCTACACCTTC
14	.	.	TRBV28	TRBJ1-1	CATASGAQQAEAFF	TGTGCCACCGCCTCAGGGGCTCAACAGGCTGAAGCTTTCTTT
15	once	TRBD1	TRBV5-1	TRBJ2-2	CASSALTGDTGELFF	TGCGCCAGCAGCGCACTGACAGGGGACACCGGGGAGCTGTTTTTT
15	.	TRBD2	TRBV27	TRBJ2-7	CASSISGSTEYEQYF	TGTGCCAGCAGTATTAGCGGGAGCACCGAGTACGAGCAGTACTTC
14	.	TRBD1	TRBV5-1	TRBJ1-2	CASSLAQGARGYTF	TGCGCCAGCAGCTTGGCACAGGGGGCGCGTGGCTACACCTTC
13	.	.	TRBV28	TRBJ1-5	CASNGTPPAPQHF	TGTGCCAGCAATGGGACTCCCCCAGCGCCCCAGCATTTT
16	.	.	TRBV18	TRBJ2-2	CASSPRERANTGELFF	TGTGCCAGCTCACCTCGGGAGCGGGCGAACACCGGGGAGCTGTTTTTT
16	.	.	TRBV10-1	TRBJ2-2	CASSESQGPNTGELFF	TGCGCCAGCAGTGAGTCGCAGGGGCCTAACACCGGGGAGCTGTTTTTT
12	.	.	TRBV6-5	TRBJ1-1	CASSSWGTEAFF	TGTGCCAGCAGTTCCTGGGGGACTGAAGCTTTCTTT
13	.	.	TRBV28	TRBJ1-2	CASSIQGFYGYTF	TGTGCCAGCAGTATACAGGGCTTCTATGGCTACACCTTC
13	.	.	TRBV5-1	TRBJ2-2	CASSRGDTGELFF	TGCGCCAGCAGCAGGGGGGACACCGGGGAGCTGTTTTTT
16	.	.	TRBV4-1	TRBJ2-1	CASSQSLTDRDNEQFF	TGCGCCAGCAGCCAAAGTTTGACAGATAGGGACAATGAGCAGTTCTTC
14	.	TRBD2	TRBV6-6	TRBJ2-7	CASSQREGLYEQYF	TGTGCCAGCAGTCAAAGGGAGGGCCTCTACGAGCAGTACTTC
21	.	TRBD2	TRBV28	TRBJ2-7	CASSSRGRAHALSGRAYEQYF	TGTGCCAGCAGTTCCCGGGGCAGAGCCCATGCGTTGAGCGGGAGGGCCTACGAGCAGTACTTC
15	.	.	TRBV18	TRBJ1-5	CASSPGTLPGQPQHF	TGTGCCAGCTCACCAGGGACCCTACCGGGTCAGCCCCAGCATTTT
14	once	TRBD1	TRBV28	TRBJ1-3	CASSSQGAGNTIYF	TGTGCCAGCAGTTCGCAGGGGGCTGGAAACACCATATATTTT
14	.	.	TRBV5-1	TRBJ2-2	CASSLGSNTGELFF	TGCGCCAGCAGCTTGGGCTCCAACACCGGGGAGCTGTTTTTT
14	few	.	TRBV29-1	TRBJ2-6	CSVLGASGANVLTF	TGCAGCGTCCTAGGGGCCTCTGGGGCCAACGTCCTGACTTTC
13	.	.	TRBV19	TRBJ1-2	CASTTGRNYGYTF	TGTGCCAGTACGACGGGACGGAACTATGGCTACACCTTC
15	.	TRBD1	TRBV5-4	TRBJ2-7	CASSGGQRPSYEQYF	TGTGCCAGCAGCGGGGGACAGCGCCCATCCTACGAGCAGTACTTC
13	.	.	TRBV5-1	TRBJ1-1	CASSSDGEAEAFF	TGCGCCAGCAGTTCGGACGGGGAGGCTGAAGCTTTCTTT
12	.	.	TRBV14	TRBJ1-5	CASRGRNQPQHF	TGTGCCAGCAGAGGGCGCAATCAGCCCCAGCATTTT
15	.	.	TRBV4-2	TRBJ2-1	CASSQDDSSYNEQFF	TGTGCCAGCAGCCAAGACGATAGCTCCTACAATGAGCAGTTCTTC
16	.	TRBD2	TRBV7-2	TRBJ2-1	CASSFPGTSRHNEQFF	TGTGCCAGCAGCTTCCCCGGGACTAGTAGGCACAATGAGCAGTTCTTC
13	.	.	TRBV5-5	TRBJ2-2	CASSVRVTGELFF	TGTGCCAGCAGCGTCAGGGTAACCGGGGAGCTGTTTTTT
18	once	TRBD2	TRBV10-2	TRBJ2-5	CASSESGLAGGFGETQYF	TGCGCCAGCAGTGAGTCCGGTCTAGCGGGAGGTTTTGGGGAGACCCAGTACTTC
15	.	TRBD1	TRBV6-4	TRBJ1-1	CASSEGDRGRTEAFF	TGTGCCAGCAGTGAGGGGGACAGGGGGCGAACTGAAGCTTTCTTT
16	.	.	TRBV4-1	TRBJ2-6	CASSPTRALRANVLTF	TGCGCCAGCAGCCCGACTCGGGCTCTTAGGGCCAACGTCCTGACTTTC
15	.	TRBD1	TRBV7-8	TRBJ2-2	CASSSDRGRSGELFF	TGTGCCAGCAGCTCGGACAGGGGGCGGAGCGGGGAGCTGTTTTTT
11	.	.	TRBV20-1	TRBJ1-5	CSARSGEPQHF	TGCAGTGCTAGATCGGGAGAGCCCCAGCATTTT
16	.	.	TRBV6-2/TRBV6-3	TRBJ1-6	CASSRPGSSYNSPLHF	TGTGCCAGCAGTCGCCCGGGGAGCTCCTATAATTCACCCCTCCACTTT
15	.	.	TRBV6-1	TRBJ1-1	CASSEALRGGTEAFF	TGTGCCAGCAGTGAAGCGCTCAGGGGAGGTACTGAAGCTTTCTTT